The 30 T cell receptor beta chains presented below share a single source sample, sequenced in a study of shared T cell receptors in the human thymus. The method was immunoSEQ multiplex PCR; TCRdb's version includes in-frame clones alone and lacks a portion of them. Of hundreds of thousands of clones in the sample, more than 75% are singletons; the top ten hold 0.0094%. These data were also reused for a study on human thymus T cells.

Sequencing was carried out using thymocytes. The receptors stem from a boy under three years old with a congenital heart defect.

The chain recombines TRBV7-9 with TRBJ2-1, with 12 nucleotides matching TRBD2. Trimming removed 5 bases from V and 4 bases from J; junction bases left unmatched: 6. Germline CDR1 SEHNR, CDR2 FQNEAQ (reference sequence). This CDR3 contains 16 residues. The CDR3 nucleotides read TGTGCCAGCAGCCACCCGGGACTAGCGGGTTACAATGAGCAGTTCTTC. Encoded protein: CASSHPGLAGYNEQFF.

The rearrangement joins TRBV19 to TRBJ1-2, with 7 nucleotides matching TRBD1. V lost 3 bases and J lost 4; bases outside the gene matches: 5. In germline, CDR1 is LNHDA, CDR2 SQIVND (reference sequence). This CDR3 comprises 14 residues. The CDR3 nucleotides are TGTGCCAGTAGTATGTTGCCAGGGGGCTATGGCTACACCTTC. Protein product: CASSMLPGGYGYTF.

The chain carries TRBV4-3 and TRBJ2-3, with TRBD2 matching over 8 bases. CDR1 LGHNA and CDR2 YSLEER come from the germline V gene. The length of the CDR3 is 17 residues. The junction had 10 bases not matched to a gene; V was cut back by 1 base and J by 4 bases. CDR3 in amino acids: CASSQAVAGRGADTQYF. DNA for the CDR3: TGCGCCAGCAGCCAAGCAGTAGCGGGACGCGGGGCAGATACGCAGTATTTT.

The gene calls are TRBV4-1 and TRBJ2-5, with D maybe TRBD2 (6 bases). The CDR3 runs to 17 residues. The V end lost 4 bases, the J end lost 3 bases, and 21 bases lay between the germline ends. Germline V gene data show CDR1 as MGHRA and CDR2 as YSYEKL. This CDR3 is CASSRQQQGREEETQYF. The DNA for the CDR3 is TGCGCCAGCAGCCGGCAACAGCAGGGCAGGGAGGAAGAGACCCAGTACTTC.

The rearrangement uses TRBV25-1 and TRBJ2-3; 7 bases align to TRBD2. The V gene's germline CDR1 is MGHDK and CDR2 SYGVNS. This CDR3 has 16 residues. Unmatched junction bases numbered 7, after V lost 3 bases and J lost 1 base. DNA of the CDR3: TGTGCCAGCAGTGACCGTAGCGGGTCCGGCACAGATACGCAGTATTTT. Amino acids: CASSDRSGSGTDTQYF. Full variable domain (rest looked up from reference TRBV25-1 and TRBJ2-3): EADIYQTPRYLVIGTGKKITLECSQTMGHDKMYWYQQDPGMELHLIHYSYGVNSTEKGDLSSESTVSRIRTEHFPLTLESARPSHTSQYLCASSDRSGSGTDTQYFGPGTRLTVL.

This clone was found once. The chain links TRBV5-6 to TRBJ2-7, with a weak D call TRBD1 (6 bases). V lost 2 bases, J lost 2 bases, and 8 bases lay in between. The CDR3 is made up of 13 amino acids. CDR1 and CDR2 (germline): SGHDT, YYEEEE. In nucleotides, the CDR3 is TGTGCCAGCAGCTTAAGGGGGACCTACGAGCAGTACTTC. This gives the protein CASSLRGTYEQYF. The variable domain in full, completed from reference TRBV5-6 and TRBJ2-7, reads DAGVTQSPTHLIKTRGQQVTLRCSPKSGHDTVSWYQQALGQGPQFIFQYYEEEERQRGNFPDRFSGHQFPNYSSELNVNALLLGDSALYLCASSLRGTYEQYFGPGTRLTVT.

The chain uses TRBV5-8 and TRBJ2-5; TRBD1 matches 8 bases. The CDR3 has 16 residues. CDR1 and CDR2 from the germline V gene are SGHTS and YDEGEE. Trimming took 0 bases from V and 5 from J; bases not matched to a gene: 9. Here the CDR3 reads CASSLDRTGRRETQYF. DNA of the CDR3: TGTGCCAGCAGCTTGGATCGGACAGGGAGGAGGGAGACCCAGTACTTC.

This chain uses TRBV23-1 with TRBJ1-5; 8 nucleotides align to TRBD1. TRBV23-1 is marked as an open reading frame, function uncertain. Trimming took 2 bases from V and 0 from J; bases not matched to a gene: 3. CDR3 length: 16 residues. CDR3 coding DNA: TGCGCCAGCAGTCAACCGGGACAGGTTAGCAATCAGCCCCAGCATTTT. This codes for CASSQPGQVSNQPQHF.

The chain couples TRBV18 to TRBJ1-2; D is possibly TRBD1 (5 bases). The CDR3 runs 16 residues. Between the trimmed V and J ends, which lost 0 bases and 7 bases, there was a span of 18 bases. Germline values: CDR1 KGHSH, CDR2 LQKENI. CDR3 in DNA: TGTGCCAGCTCACCACCAAAGGGGATCAGGGCTAGTGGCTACACCTTC. Translating gives CASSPPKGIRASGYTF.

The J gene is TRBJ1-5, the V gene TRBV15; D is possibly TRBD1 (5 bases). The length of the CDR3 is 17 residues. Trimming cost V 1 base and J 0 bases, with 13 bases left between them. Germline CDR1 LNHNV, CDR2 YYDKDF (reference sequence). The CDR3: CATSRVERQLSNQPQHF. The CDR3 region has the DNA TGTGCCACCAGCAGAGTAGAGAGACAGCTTAGCAATCAGCCCCAGCATTTT. Combining the CDR3 with reference TRBV15 and TRBJ1-5 gives the whole variable domain DAMVIQNPRYQVTQFGKPVTLSCSQTLNHNVMYWYQQKSSQAPKLLFHYYDKDFNNEADTPDNFQSRRPNTSFCFLDIRSPGLGDTAMYLCATSRVERQLSNQPQHFGDGTRLSIL.

The genes are TRBV28 and TRBJ1-5; 11 bases map to TRBD1. This CDR3 spans 17 amino acids. Per germline, CDR1 MDHEN and CDR2 SYDVKM. Unmatched junction bases numbered 11, after V lost 8 bases and J lost 2 bases. The CDR3 nucleotides read TGTGCCAGCTCATTGCGTGGACAGGGGGCGGGCAATCAGCCCCAGCATTTT. It codes for CASSLRGQGAGNQPQHF.

J is TRBJ2-3 and V is TRBV7-2; a possible D gene is TRBD2 (6 bases). V dropped 3 bases and J dropped 0 bases, with 10 bases sitting between them. CDR3 length: 15 amino acids. In germline, CDR1 is SGHTA, CDR2 FQGNSA. This CDR3 is CASSLLASSTDTQYF. In DNA, the CDR3 is TGTGCCAGCAGCTTGCTAGCGTCAAGCACAGATACGCAGTATTTT.

The rearrangement joins TRBV5-1 to TRBJ1-1; D possibly corresponds to TRBD1 (6 bases). The V end was cut by 1 base, the J end by 3 bases, with 7 bases between. The length of the CDR3 is 13 residues. Germline V gene data show CDR1 as SGHRS and CDR2 as YFSETQ. CDR3 DNA: TGCGCCAGCAGCTTGTCAGGGGACACTGAAGCTTTCTTT. Its translation is CASSLSGDTEAFF.

J is TRBJ2-7 and V is TRBV28; 8 bases fit TRBD2. The trim removed 6 bases at V and 6 bases at J, leaving 13 bases unmatched. The CDR3 runs 15 residues. Germline CDR1 reads MDHEN; CDR2 reads SYDVKM. CDR3 coding DNA: TGTGCCAGCAGCCGAAGACTAGCGTACAATCCCGAGCAGTACTTC. This encodes CASSRRLAYNPEQYF.

This clone was seen just once. This rearrangement joins TRBV28 to TRBJ2-7, with 7 bases lining up with TRBD1. Per the germline V gene, CDR1 is MDHEN and CDR2 is SYDVKM. After removal of 6 bases from V and 4 bases from J, the junction contained 12 bases not matched to a gene. The CDR3 length is 15 residues. The CDR3 sequence is CASSRGFGTEYEQYF. The CDR3 coding sequence is TGTGCCAGCAGCCGTGGGTTCGGGACAGAGTACGAGCAGTACTTC.

This clone was observed a handful of times. The V gene is TRBV21-1, the J gene TRBJ1-6; the D call of TRBD1 is as the table states it, not checked on the DNA. TRBV21-1 is a documented pseudogene. CDR3 size: 16 residues. Here the CDR3 reads CASSKDAAGINSPLHF. The CDR3 DNA sequence: TGTGCCAGCAGCAAAGATGCCGCAGGGATAAATTCACCCCTCCACTTT.

In nucleotides, the CDR3 is TGTGCCAGCAGCGGGACGTGGGGTAGGGGGTACCAAGAGACCCAGTACTTC. Translating it yields CASSGTWGRGYQETQYF. The chain has TRBV7-9 and TRBJ2-5, with D perhaps matching TRBD1 (6 bases). This CDR3 is 17 amino acids long. Germline V gives CDR1 SEHNR, CDR2 FQNEAQ (reference sequence). V was pared by 5 bases and J by 0 bases, with 19 bases between.

This rearrangement joins TRBV27 to TRBJ2-1; 8 nucleotides match TRBD1. CDR1 is MNHEY and CDR2 is SMNVEV in the germline V gene (reference sequence). The CDR3 has 14 residues. Trimming cost V 2 bases and J 5 bases; bases outside gene matches: 2. The CDR3 DNA reads TGTGCCAGCAGTTTAGACAGGGGTGACAATGAGCAGTTCTTC. Translated: CASSLDRGDNEQFF.

This chain links TRBV4-2 with TRBJ2-2; a possible D gene is TRBD2 (6 bases). V was clipped by 4 bases and J by 4 bases, with 13 bases between them. From germline, CDR1 is LGHNA and CDR2 YNFKEQ. This CDR3 region has 15 residues. This CDR3 reads CASSPRGLGTGELFF. CDR3 bases: TGTGCCAGCAGCCCCCGGGGACTGGGCACCGGGGAGCTGTTTTTT.

This clone was counted a few times. The V gene is TRBV27, the J gene TRBJ2-7; tentatively, D is TRBD2 (7 bases). Germline V lookup: CDR1 MNHEY, CDR2 SMNVEV (reference sequence). The V end was cut by 9 bases, the J end by 5 bases, with 11 bases between. The CDR3 spans 11 residues. In DNA, the CDR3 is TGTGCCAGTAAGGGGGGGGACGAGCAGTACTTC. It specifies CASKGGDEQYF.

The chain is built from TRBV5-1 and TRBJ2-3; TRBD2 matches at 8 bases. V dropped 0 bases and J dropped 8; count of bases not matched to a gene: 8. The length of the CDR3 is 15 residues. Germline CDR1 SGHRS, CDR2 YFSETQ. The CDR3 loop reads CASSLEREGQGTQYF. The CDR3 nucleotides are TGCGCCAGCAGCTTGGAACGGGAGGGCCAAGGTACGCAGTATTTT.

CDR3 in amino acids: CASSPGTGVHYGYTF. CDR3 nucleotide sequence: TGCGCCAGCAGCCCCGGGACAGGGGTACACTATGGCTACACCTTC. The rearrangement uses TRBV4-1 and TRBJ1-2, with 10 bases aligning to TRBD1. Trimming took 4 bases from V and 3 from J; bases not matched to a gene: 5. The V gene's germline CDR1 is MGHRA and CDR2 YSYEKL. CDR3 length equals 15 residues.

V usage is TRBV14 and J usage is TRBJ1-4; a weak D match, TRBD1 (5 bases). V was cut by 4 bases and J by 12 bases, with 18 bases left in between. In germline, CDR1 is SGHDN, CDR2 FVKESK. CDR3 length equals 14 residues. CDR3 in DNA: TGTGCCAGCAGCCGCAGGACAAAGGGCTGGGAACTGTTTTTT. Protein product: CASSRRTKGWELFF.

This clone was seen a single time. J is TRBJ1-1 and V is TRBV11-2; 9 positions match TRBD1. The CDR3 is made up of 14 amino acids. CDR1 is SGHAT, CDR2 FQNNGV, per germline. J was trimmed by 4 bases and V by 4 bases; bases with no gene match: 4. CDR3 residues: CASSYTGGPTEAFF. CDR3 nucleotides: TGTGCCAGCAGCTATACAGGGGGCCCCACTGAAGCTTTCTTT.

J is TRBJ1-1 and V is TRBV10-2, with 8 bases that match TRBD1. The V gene end was trimmed by 5 bases and the J gene end by 3 bases; junction bases not matched to a gene: 2. The CDR3 runs to 13 residues. Germline V lookup: CDR1 WSHSY, CDR2 SAAADI. In DNA, the CDR3 is TGCGCCAGCAGTCAGGGGGCGGACACTGAAGCTTTCTTT. Residues: CASSQGADTEAFF.

The gene calls are TRBV25-1 and TRBJ2-1, with 7 bases that match TRBD2. Germline V gene sequence: CDR1 MGHDK, CDR2 SYGVNS. This CDR3 contains 16 residues. Trimming cost V 3 bases and J 0 bases; bases outside gene matches: 5. The DNA of the CDR3 is TGTGCCAGCAGTGACTGCGGGAGTCCCTCCTACAATGAGCAGTTCTTC. Encoded protein: CASSDCGSPSYNEQFF.

The J gene is TRBJ1-2, the V gene TRBV28; D gene uncertain. V dropped 5 bases and J dropped 4 bases, with 11 bases sitting between them. CDR1 is MDHEN and CDR2 is SYDVKM in the germline V gene. This CDR3 region has 13 residues. This CDR3 is CASSLPQSYGYTF. The CDR3 nucleotides are TGTGCCAGCAGTCTCCCACAGTCCTATGGCTACACCTTC.

The chain uses TRBV28 and TRBJ1-2; 8 bases agree with TRBD1. The CDR3 runs 16 residues. Germline V gene sequence: CDR1 MDHEN, CDR2 SYDVKM. Unmatched junction bases numbered 5, after V lost 2 bases and J lost 0 bases. As DNA, the CDR3 is TGTGCCAGCAGTTTACCTGGACAGGGCACTAACTATGGCTACACCTTC. It yields the protein CASSLPGQGTNYGYTF.

The rearrangement links TRBV2 to TRBJ2-7; no reliable D call. The CDR3 is made up of 13 amino acids. V lost 5 bases and J lost 1, with 9 bases in between. Germline CDR1 SNHLY, CDR2 FYNNEI. This CDR3 is CASSLVDSYEQYF. The CDR3 DNA reads as TGTGCCAGCAGTTTGGTAGATTCCTACGAGCAGTACTTC.

This clone was seen just once. This rearrangement joins TRBV5-1 to TRBJ1-6, with D possibly matching TRBD1 (5 bases). The germline V gene has CDR1 SGHRS and CDR2 YFSETQ. The germline V and J ends were trimmed by 1 base and 7 bases, with 9 bases remaining between them. The CDR3 is made up of 14 amino acids. CDR3 residues: CASSLRGPNSPLHF. In DNA, the CDR3 is TGCGCCAGCAGCTTGAGGGGTCCGAATTCACCCCTCCACTTT.